Following are 20 T cell receptor beta chains from one sample sequenced in a study of identical twins. TCRdb itself ran the 5' RACE reads through MiXCR, one entry per CDR3 protein. The sample has about 210,000 distinct CDR3 sequences; roughly a tenth are singletons. Specimen: memory (CD45RO+) T cells sorted from blood. These receptors were obtained from a woman younger than 30 in good health.

The chain couples TRBV5-5 to TRBJ1-1, with D hard to call. The germline V and J ends were trimmed by 4 bases and 2 bases, with 9 bases remaining between them. The CDR3 covers 13 residues. The germline V gene has CDR1 SGHKS and CDR2 YYEKEE (reference sequence). The DNA of the CDR3 is TGTGCCAGCAGCAGCAAGGGAAACACTGAAGCTTTCTTT. Protein sequence: CASSSKGNTEAFF.

This clonotype showed up many times. The chain uses TRBV20-1 and TRBJ2-3; 8 bases are a match to TRBD2. The CDR3 extends over 14 amino acids. Germline lookup yields CDR1 DFQATT and CDR2 SNEGSKA (reference sequence). V lost 6 bases and J lost 6; bases outside the gene matches: 11. The CDR3, as DNA: TGCAGTGCCTCAAAGCGGGAGCGTGACGATACGCAGTATTTT. Its protein product is CSASKRERDDTQYF.

This clonotype was seen repeatedly, ten times or more. V usage is TRBV20-1 and J usage is TRBJ2-2; D call uncertain. CDR3 length equals 14 residues. V lost 3 bases and J lost 1, with 9 bases in between. Germline CDR1 and CDR2: DFQATT and SNEGSKA (reference sequence). CDR3 coding DNA: TGCAGTGCTAGGGTTGAAGGGAACACCGGGGAGCTGTTTTTT. Translated: CSARVEGNTGELFF.

This clonotype occurred a few times. V usage is TRBV7-2 and J usage is TRBJ2-7; TRBD2 is a possible D gene (6 bases). Germline V gene data show CDR1 as SGHTA and CDR2 as FQGNSA. V lost 6 bases, J lost 0 bases, and 12 bases lay in between. The CDR3 spans 14 residues. CDR3 DNA sequence: TGTGCCAGCAGTGGCGGGACCAGCTCCTACGAGCAGTACTTC. This translates into CASSGGTSSYEQYF.

The sample holds a few counts of this clonotype. The V gene is TRBV10-3, the J gene TRBJ1-1, with D unclear. The germline gives CDR1 ENHRY, CDR2 SYGVKD. V shed 6 bases and J shed 5 bases, with 13 bases lying between them. The CDR3 consists of 13 residues. CDR3 loop: CAIRLDRGTEAFF. CDR3 nucleotide sequence: TGTGCCATCAGGTTGGACCGTGGGACTGAAGCTTTCTTT.

This clonotype was observed a few times. This rearrangement joins TRBV5-5 to TRBJ2-5; 12 bases align to TRBD1. The V segment lost 4 bases and the J segment 7 bases; nucleotides outside the gene matches: 5. The CDR3 runs to 14 residues. The germline V gene encodes CDR1 SGHKS and CDR2 YYEKEE (reference sequence). The CDR3 region has the DNA TGTGCCAGCAGCCGGGACAGGGGGCGAGGGACCCAGTACTTC. Translating it yields CASSRDRGRGTQYF.

V and J are TRBV7-9 and TRBJ2-2; D unresolved. The CDR3 has 15 amino acids. Trimming shortened V by 3 bases and J by 1 base, and 9 bases separated the two germline ends. The germline gives CDR1 SEHNR, CDR2 FQNEAQ (reference sequence). CDR3 loop: CASSLIGKNTGELFF. CDR3 nucleotides: TGTGCCAGCAGCTTGATTGGCAAGAACACCGGGGAGCTGTTTTTT.

This clonotype appeared many times. The DNA of the CDR3 is TGTGCCAGCAGCCGAAGGGACAGCCGCACAGATACGCAGTATTTT. The encoded protein is CASSRRDSRTDTQYF. The chain couples TRBV12-3 or TRBV12-4 to TRBJ2-3; 7 nucleotides line up with TRBD1. J gave up 1 base and V 6 bases, and 7 bases lay outside the gene matches. The CDR3 is made up of 15 amino acids.

The V gene is TRBV7-8, the J gene TRBJ2-3; D ambiguous. This CDR3 has 14 amino acids. The V end was cut by 5 bases, the J end by 0 bases, with 9 bases between. Germline CDR1 reads SGHVS; CDR2 reads FQNEAQ. CDR3 in DNA: TGTGCCAGCAGCCGGACGGAGAGCACAGATACGCAGTATTTT. Protein sequence: CASSRTESTDTQYF.

This clonotype was recorded many times. The chain is built from TRBV9 and TRBJ1-2; D is ambiguous. The CDR3 has 14 amino acids. The germline V gene has CDR1 SGDLS and CDR2 YYNGEE. The germline V and J ends were trimmed by 0 bases and 4 bases, with 10 bases remaining between them. CDR3 in amino acids: CASSVVDGSYGYTF. The CDR3 DNA reads as TGTGCCAGCAGCGTAGTGGACGGGAGCTATGGCTACACCTTC.

This clonotype was seen repeatedly, ten times or more. V and J are TRBV12-3 or TRBV12-4 and TRBJ2-2, with D tentatively TRBD2 (6 bases). V lost 7 bases, J lost 3 bases, and 18 bases lay in between. The CDR3 is 16 amino acids. The CDR3, as DNA: TGTGCCAGCACTCGCGGTCCGGGAGCCGACACCGGGGAGCTGTTTTTT. Protein: CASTRGPGADTGELFF.

Only a few counts were recorded for this clonotype. The chain carries TRBV7-9 and TRBJ1-5; weak D call: TRBD1 (5 bases). Germline CDR1 and CDR2: SEHNR and FQNEAQ (reference sequence). V lost 5 bases and J 5 bases, leaving 16 bases between the germline ends. This CDR3 has 15 amino acids. DNA of the CDR3: TGTGCCAGCAGCGCCAGTGGGGCCCCAGATCAGCCCCAGCATTTT. This gives the protein CASSASGAPDQPQHF. Looking up the rest from reference TRBV7-9 and TRBJ1-5 gives the full variable domain: DTGVSQNPRHKITKRGQNVTFRCDPISEHNRLYWYRQTLGQGPEFLTYFQNEAQLEKSRLLSDRFSAERPKGSFSTLEIQRTEQGDSAMYLCASSASGAPDQPQHFGDGTRLSIL.

Only a few counts were recorded for this clonotype. This chain joins TRBV7-2 and TRBJ1-5; perhaps TRBD1 as D (6 bases). From germline, CDR1 is SGHTA and CDR2 FQGNSA. Trimming removed 9 bases from V and 0 bases from J, with 15 bases in between. The CDR3 is made up of 15 amino acids. The CDR3 DNA follows: TGTGCCAGTTCGTCTGGACAGATTAGCAATCAGCCCCAGCATTTT. It yields the protein CASSSGQISNQPQHF.

This clonotype was observed a handful of times. J is TRBJ2-7 and V is TRBV28; 9 bases fit TRBD1. This CDR3 region has 14 residues. The trim removed 6 bases at V and 5 bases at J, leaving 8 bases unmatched. Germline V gene lookup returns CDR1 MDHEN and CDR2 SYDVKM. CDR3 residues: CASRGTGPLHEQYF. For the CDR3, the DNA is TGTGCCAGCAGGGGGACAGGGCCACTTCACGAGCAGTACTTC.

The chain carries TRBV9 and TRBJ2-1; no clear D. The CDR3 is 14 amino acids. Germline V lookup: CDR1 SGDLS, CDR2 YYNGEE. Between the trimmed V and J ends, which lost 0 bases and 0 bases, there was a span of 4 bases. This chain's CDR3 is CASSVAFSYNEQFF. DNA for the CDR3: TGTGCCAGCAGCGTAGCCTTCTCCTACAATGAGCAGTTCTTC.

This clonotype was seen a handful of times. The V and J genes are TRBV6-1 and TRBJ1-2; D uncertain. The CDR3 totals 13 residues. Trimming stripped 10 bases from V and 2 bases from J, with 14 bases between. Germline V gives CDR1 MNHNS, CDR2 SASEGT. CDR3 sequence: CATRKPGNYGYTF. In DNA form, the CDR3 reads TGTGCCACCCGAAAACCCGGAAACTATGGCTACACCTTC.

This clonotype came up a few times. The chain links TRBV7-7 to TRBJ2-2; unclear D gene. The CDR3 sequence is 13 residues long. Trimming pared 5 bases from V and 8 bases from J, leaving 12 bases between. Germline loops: CDR1 SSHAT, CDR2 FNYEAQ (reference sequence). CDR3 bases: TGTGCCAGCAGCCCCCTCCCAATAGGGGAGCTGTTTTTT. It specifies CASSPLPIGELFF.

This clonotype came up a few times. The chain has TRBV6-1 and TRBJ1-1, with D possibly matching TRBD1 (5 bases). Germline CDR1 reads MNHNS; CDR2 reads SASEGT. The CDR3 consists of 16 residues. V lost 6 bases, J lost 5 bases, and 22 bases lay in between. CDR3 coding DNA: TGTGCCAGCAGAGCTTCAGGACCATCCCAGGGTACTGAAGCTTTCTTT. Protein product: CASRASGPSQGTEAFF.

A single count supports this clonotype. This chain joins TRBV7-8 and TRBJ2-6; the D is unclear. Trimming removed 8 bases at V and 0 bases at J, with 14 bases between. CDR3 size: 16 residues. Germline V CDR1 and CDR2: SGHVS, FQNEAQ. The CDR3 region is CASLPFRLSGANVLTF. The CDR3 coding sequence is TGTGCCAGCCTGCCCTTTCGACTCTCTGGGGCCAACGTCCTGACTTTC.

In its sample, this clonotype was seen many times. The chain combines TRBV5-1 with TRBJ1-1; perhaps TRBD1 as D (5 bases). CDR3 length: 13 amino acids. The V and J ends lost 2 bases and 5 bases respectively, with 10 bases between them. Germline values: CDR1 SGHRS, CDR2 YFSETQ. The DNA for the CDR3 is TGCGCCAGCAGCTTAGCAGGGTGGACTGAAGCTTTCTTT. Protein: CASSLAGWTEAFF.